The clone carrying this T cell receptor (beta chain) was recorded a few times. This sample is drawn from a study of blood T cell repertoires in COVID-19. Study as a whole: Sources were T cells, B-cell-depleted T cells, or PBMCs; the material itself was cDNA or gDNA.

Assay used: immunoSEQ multiplex PCR; TCRdb lists only in-frame clones, some missing. Of around 60,000 clones listed, just over 85% are singletons. There are 16 residues in the CDR3. The germline gives CDR1 SEHNR, CDR2 FQNEAQ (reference sequence). The J segment lost 6 bases and the V segment lost 2 bases, leaving 6 bases of the junction unmatched. The chain combines TRBV7-9 with TRBJ1-4; 10 positions match TRBD1. The clonotype originates from a man aged 40-49 years with acute or convalescent COVID-19. Sequenced sample: peripheral blood. CDR3 bases: TGTGCCAGCAGCTTAAGGAGGGGGACAGGGGATGAAAAACTGTTTTTT. Translating gives CASSLRRGTGDEKLFF.